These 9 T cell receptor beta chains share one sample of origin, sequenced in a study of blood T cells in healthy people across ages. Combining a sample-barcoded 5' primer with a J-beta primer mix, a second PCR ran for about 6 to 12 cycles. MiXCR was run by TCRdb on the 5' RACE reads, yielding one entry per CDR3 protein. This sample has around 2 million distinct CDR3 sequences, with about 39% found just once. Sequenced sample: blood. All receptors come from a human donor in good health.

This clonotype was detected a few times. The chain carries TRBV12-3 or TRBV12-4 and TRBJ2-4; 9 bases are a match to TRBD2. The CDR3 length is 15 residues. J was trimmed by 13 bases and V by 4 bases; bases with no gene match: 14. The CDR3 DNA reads TGTGCCAGCAGTTACCTAGCGGGGAAGCTTGGGGAGCAGTACTTC. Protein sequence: CASSYLAGKLGEQYF.

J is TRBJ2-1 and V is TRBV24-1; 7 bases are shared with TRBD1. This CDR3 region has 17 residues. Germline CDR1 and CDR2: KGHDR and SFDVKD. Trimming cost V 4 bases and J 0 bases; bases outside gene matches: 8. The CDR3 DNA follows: TGTGCCACCAGTGACCTCACAGGGGAGAGCTCCTACAATGAGCAGTTCTTC. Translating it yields CATSDLTGESSYNEQFF.

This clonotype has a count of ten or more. The CDR3 nucleotides read TGTGCCAGCAGCCCCCGTCGGACCACAGATACGCAGTATTTT. Amino acid sequence: CASSPRRTTDTQYF. The V gene is TRBV7-9, the J gene TRBJ2-3; D is ambiguous. CDR3 length: 14 residues. Looked up from germline, CDR1 is SEHNR and CDR2 is FQNEAQ (reference sequence). V was cut by 5 bases and J by 2 bases, with 11 bases left in between.

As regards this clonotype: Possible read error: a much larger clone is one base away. CDR3 loop: CASSCGQVRNEQFF. The CDR3 coding sequence is TGCGCCAGCAGCTGTGGGCAGGTGCGCAATGAGCAGTTCTTC. This chain uses TRBV5-1 with TRBJ2-1; D is undetermined. Germline values: CDR1 SGHRS, CDR2 YFSETQ. This CDR3 is 14 amino acids long. Deletions cut 3 bases from V and 6 bases from J, with 13 bases between.

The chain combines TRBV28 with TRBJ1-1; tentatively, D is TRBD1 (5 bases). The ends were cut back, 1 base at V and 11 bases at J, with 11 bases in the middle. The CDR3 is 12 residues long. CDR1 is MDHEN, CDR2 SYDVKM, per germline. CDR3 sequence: CASSLFGGVAFF. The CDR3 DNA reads TGTGCCAGCAGTTTATTCGGGGGAGTGGCTTTCTTT.

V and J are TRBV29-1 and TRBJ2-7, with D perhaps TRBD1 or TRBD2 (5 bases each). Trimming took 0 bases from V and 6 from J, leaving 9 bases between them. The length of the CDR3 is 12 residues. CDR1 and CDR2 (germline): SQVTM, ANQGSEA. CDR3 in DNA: TGCAGCGTTGAAGACTGGGGGTTCGAGCAGTACTTC. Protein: CSVEDWGFEQYF.

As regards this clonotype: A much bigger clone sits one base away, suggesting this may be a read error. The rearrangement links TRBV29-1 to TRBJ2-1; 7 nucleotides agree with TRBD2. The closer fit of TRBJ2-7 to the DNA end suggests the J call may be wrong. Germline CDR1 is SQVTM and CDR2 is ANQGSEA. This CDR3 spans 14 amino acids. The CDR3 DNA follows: TGCAGCGTTCAAGCGGGGCCTTTCTACAATGAGCAGTACTTC. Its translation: CSVQAGPFYNEQYF.

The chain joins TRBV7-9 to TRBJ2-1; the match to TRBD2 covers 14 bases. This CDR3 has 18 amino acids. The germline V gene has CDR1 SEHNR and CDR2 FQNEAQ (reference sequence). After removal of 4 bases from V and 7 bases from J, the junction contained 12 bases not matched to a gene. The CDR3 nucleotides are TGTGCCAGCAGCTACAGATGGGGGGGACTAGCGGGGGAAAATGAGCAGTTCTTC. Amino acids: CASSYRWGGLAGENEQFF.

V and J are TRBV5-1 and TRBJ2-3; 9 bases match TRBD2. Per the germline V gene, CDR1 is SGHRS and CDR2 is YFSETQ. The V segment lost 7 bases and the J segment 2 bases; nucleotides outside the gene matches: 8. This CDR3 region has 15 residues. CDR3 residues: CASGRGGGPTDTQYF. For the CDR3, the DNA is TGCGCCAGCGGTCGCGGGGGGGGACCCACAGATACGCAGTATTTT.